This TCR beta chain derives from a study of T-cell reconstitution after alpha-beta-depleted transplantation in children. Preparing the TCRbeta library involved the use of unique molecular identifiers. Each CDR3 protein is one row after TCRdb ran MiXCR on the PCR reads. The profile shows about 440,000 distinct CDR3 sequences, roughly 43% of them singletons. Regarding this clonotype: As yet, its antigen is unknown.

With 7 bases clipped from V and 6 bases from J, the junction kept 6 bases outside the gene matches. The CDR3 runs 14 residues. Study results and caveats: T cells produced anew were the main source of T-cell counts and diversity one year after transplant. Several hundred expanded graft clones reportedly were the source of alpha-beta T cells about two months after transplant. Surviving recipient cells, namely T cells and thymic progenitors, were the source of high day-60 TCRbeta diversity in some patients.

The TCR was taken from a girl aged 2-10 years with aplastic anemia, due to receive a stem cell transplant. Material: PBMCs, obtained before TCRalphabeta/CD19-depleted stem cell transplant. The chain uses TRBV12-3 or TRBV12-4 and TRBJ2-7, with TRBD2 identical over 13 bases. The CDR3 loop reads CASTPGLAGSEQYF. DNA for the CDR3: TGTGCCAGCACCCCGGGACTAGCGGGATCCGAGCAGTACTTC.